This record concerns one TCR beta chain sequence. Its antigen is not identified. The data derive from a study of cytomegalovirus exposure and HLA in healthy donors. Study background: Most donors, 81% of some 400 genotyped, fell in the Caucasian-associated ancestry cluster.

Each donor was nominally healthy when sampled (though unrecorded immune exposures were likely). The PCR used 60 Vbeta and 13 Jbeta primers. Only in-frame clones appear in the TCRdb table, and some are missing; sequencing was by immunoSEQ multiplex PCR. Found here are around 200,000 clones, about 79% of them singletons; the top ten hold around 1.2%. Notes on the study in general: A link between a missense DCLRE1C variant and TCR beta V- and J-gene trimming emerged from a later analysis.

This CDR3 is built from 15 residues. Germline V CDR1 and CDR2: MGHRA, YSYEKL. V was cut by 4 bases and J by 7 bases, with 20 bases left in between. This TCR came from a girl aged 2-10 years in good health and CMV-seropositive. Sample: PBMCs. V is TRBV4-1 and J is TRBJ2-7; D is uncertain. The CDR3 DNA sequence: TGCGCCAGCAGCCGATCACTAAACCCCGCTTGGGAGCAGTACTTC. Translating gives CASSRSLNPAWEQYF.